Detailed here is one T cell receptor beta chain. The antigen it binds to is not known. The sample holds no much larger clone one base away, and base qualities are not on file. V ends up 8 bases short and J 11 bases short, with an unmatched junction base count of 10. The germline V gene encodes CDR1 LNHDA and CDR2 SQIVND (reference sequence). The CDR3 numbers 13 residues from cysteine through phenylalanine. Only the CDR3 part of the read is kept: 39 bases, read in frame from the first base. This sample stems from a study of healthy donors' naive CD4 and CD8 T cells (dated by TCRdb to the mid-2010s). About the study as a whole: Donors were selected to cover three age groups (20-25, 40-50 and 60-70 years, five or six each), with a mean age of roughly 43, and half of the donors were female. For TCR alpha, a new primer set was designed to cover all functional IMGT alpha gene variants, and the remainder of the protocol was kept the same as the beta-chain workflow. Donors were HLA-typed by sequencing at HLA-A, -B, -C, -DRB1, -DQB1 and -DPB1 using the SBTexcellerator protocol, an ABI3130xl analyzer and SBTengine software. Rearranged TCR alpha and beta chains from naive CD4+ and CD8+ T cells were sequenced in the study to test how TCR variation relates to lineage commitment. Peripheral blood mononuclear cells were obtained from roughly 19 unrelated, healthy individuals. Paper-wide results and their limitations: In both chains, CD4+ lineage was associated with a positively charged CDR3, and CD8+ lineage was associated with a negatively charged CDR3. Possible repertoire bias arising from homeostatic proliferation of naive T cells was not directly addressed. Because alpha and beta chains were sequenced in bulk and could not be paired, combined chain effects were not evaluated. Taken together, V genes, J genes and CDR3 charge appeared to account for roughly 13% of the variance in CD4/CD8 propensity, acting in a largely additive way. Naive CD4+ and CD8+ cells reportedly showed biased usage of most V and J gene segments, and this bias was consistent across donors and independent of HLA genotype.

Sequenced using a 454 GS FLX Titanium. A previously published linear amplification protocol was used to build the TCR libraries, starting from 500 ng of total RNA. Sequencing was performed on the Roche/454 Genome Sequencer with Titanium chemistry. In the paper's pipeline: From 4 or 5 of the healthy donors, a total of fewer than 80,000 rearranged TCR alpha transcripts were sequenced. Duplicate transcripts were dropped, and unique TCR clonotypes were identified by the CDR3 junction according to IMGT nomenclature. Logistic regression in R 2.13.0 modeled CD4 versus CD8 status as a function of V and J genes, with adjustment for donor effects and Bonferroni correction for multiple testing. The public sequencing data were trimmed at Q25 with fastp and processed into clonotypes with MiXCR by TCRdb, which kept only in-frame beta chains. Merged by CDR3 protein, the rows form single entries marked with the most common genes and DNA. The V and J calls here are based on TCRdb, not the publication. This sample gives 180,000 or so distinct CDR3 sequences in total; nearly 75% of them show up just once. The ten most abundant clones make up less than 2.5% of the sample.

Cells with a CD4+CD8-CD45RO-CD45RA+ profile were isolated by FACS and defined as naive CD4+ T cells, and those with a CD8+CD4-CD45RA+CD27bright profile were defined as naive CD8+ T cells. Antibodies against CD4 (RPA-T4), CD8 (SK1), CD27 (O323), CD45RA (HI100) and CD45RO (UCHL1) were used for sorting. The sequence joins TRBV19 to TRBJ1-1; the central 11 bases match TRBD1. The TCR was taken from a pool of human donors in good health; the sample pools cells from several healthy donors. Sequenced: naive CD4+ and CD8+ T cells sorted from blood, pooled from several donors. According to the study, the label for this sample's cell subset or site signals: FACS-sorted naive CD4+ (CD45RO-CD45RA+) and naive CD8+ (CD45RA+CD27bright) T cells. The DNA sequence is as follows: TGTGCCAGTGATCTTGGACAGGGGGCGCGGGCTTTCTTT. Its translation is CASDLGQGARAFF.